This T cell receptor (beta chain) was found in a study of CD8 T cells in Susac syndrome. Negative isolation yielded the CD8+ and CD4+ T cells, while FACS enriched the TEMRA cells. Concerning this clonotype: Its target is not known. The junction and the germline gene differ at one end; a read error may be behind it.

RNA was extracted with the RNeasy kit, and a quantity of about 0.5 to 1 ug was reverse transcribed using random hexamers. TCRdb reanalysed the immunoSEQ multiplex PCR reads using MiXCR and keeps one entry per CDR3 protein. The table has about 190,000 distinct CDR3 sequences, 90% to 96% seen once. Per germline, CDR1 GTSNPN and CDR2 SVGIG (reference sequence). The CDR3 is 13 amino acids. Broader study findings: CD4+ repertoires of Susac syndrome patients lacked detectable clonal expansion.

The clonotype originates from a human donor with Susac syndrome. The chain is built from TRBV30 and TRBJ2-2; D is possibly TRBD2 (5 bases). Specimen: CD4+ T cells from PBMCs. Here the CDR3 reads CAWSATNTGEPFF. As DNA, the CDR3 is TGTGCCTGGAGTGCCACGAACACCGGGGAGCCGTTTTTT.